The present T cell receptor (beta chain) was sequenced within a study of T-cell memory formation after mild COVID-19. Turning to the study itself: The study found TCR clusters largely donor specific. Broader study findings: Nothing showed for sure that second-wave clones peaking on day 37 were SARS-CoV-2 specific. The study found contracting CD4+ clones mainly in CM and EM and contracting CD8+ clones in EMRA.

From 5'RACE with constant-segment primers came TCR alpha and TCR beta cDNA libraries that carried sample barcodes and UMIs. TCRdb fed the 5' RACE reads into MiXCR, producing one record per CDR3 protein. The top ten clones hold under 25% of a sample with around 310,000 distinct CDR3 sequences, 20% of them seen once. This clonotype turned up a few times. Its target is not known. The CDR3 runs to 13 residues. Between the trimmed V and J ends, which lost 4 bases and 7 bases, there was a span of 13 bases. Germline CDR1 is SQVTM and CDR2 is ANQGSEA. The chain carries TRBV29-1 and TRBJ1-4; weak D call: TRBD1 (5 bases). This sequence was found in a man younger than 35 who had mild COVID-19 (a few samples of this study predate the infection). Cell type and time point are not known. Sequencing was performed on PBMCs or a T cell subset sorted from them (not recorded which). The DNA of the CDR3 is TGCAGCGTTGTGGGGGACGAAGGTGAAAAACTGTTTTTT. It translates to CSVVGDEGEKLFF.